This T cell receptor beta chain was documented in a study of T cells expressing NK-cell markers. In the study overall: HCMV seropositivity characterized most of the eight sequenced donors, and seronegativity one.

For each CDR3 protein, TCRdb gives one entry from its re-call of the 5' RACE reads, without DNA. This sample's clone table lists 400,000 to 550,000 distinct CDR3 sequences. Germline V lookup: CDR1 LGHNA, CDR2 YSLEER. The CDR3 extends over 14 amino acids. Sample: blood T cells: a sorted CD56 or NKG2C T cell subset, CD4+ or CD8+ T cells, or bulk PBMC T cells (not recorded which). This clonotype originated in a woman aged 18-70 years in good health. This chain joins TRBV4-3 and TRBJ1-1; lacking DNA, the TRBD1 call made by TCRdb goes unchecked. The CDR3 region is CASSQGGGSPEAFF.